This TCR beta chain is from a study of shared clonotypes between healthy human individuals. Running of the assay took place at deep level. Produced via immunoSEQ multiplex PCR; TCRdb's table is partial and in-frame only. The data contain roughly 490,000 clones, around 80% of them singletons. Germline CDR1 is SGHTA and CDR2 is FQGNSA. The CDR3 sequence is 13 residues long. V was cut by 0 bases and J by 10 bases, with 10 bases left in between. The donor cohort consisted entirely of Caucasian adults residing in Nashville, Tennessee. Unsorted samples used 85 million to 90 million PBMCs for genomic DNA. The sequence came from a woman aged 40 to 49 in good health. Some clones in this sample may be carry-over from other donors' samples. This rearrangement joins TRBV7-2 to TRBJ2-1; no definite D call. The sample consisted of PBMCs. The CDR3 loop reads CASSLARSSEQFF. CDR3 DNA sequence: TGTGCCAGCAGCTTAGCGCGTAGCTCCGAGCAGTTCTTC.